The 25 T cell receptor beta chains in this list originate from one sample, sequenced in a study of regulatory T cells in long-lasting Graves disease (dated by TCRdb to the early 2020s). The library was made by multiplex PCR. Sequenced on an Illumina HiSeq 4000. To build TCR beta libraries, CDR3 regions were amplified by Arm-PCR using iRepertoire HTBI primers. TCRdb reprocessed the public reads (quality trimming at Q25 with fastp, clone calling with MiXCR) and kept in-frame beta chains. A single entry per CDR3 protein holds the most common genes and DNA from its merged rows. For this sample there are 350,000 to 450,000 distinct CDR3 sequences; approximately 15% appear just once. The ten largest clones represent roughly 8% of the sample. The time point label on this specimen signifies: newly diagnosed GD, antithyroid drugs for less than 3 months. RNA was extracted from PBMCs in TRIzol for both TCR sequencing and RNA sequencing.

The same data also went into a second study, on T cells in Graves' hyperthyroidism and ophthalmopathy.

Material: peripheral blood mononuclear cells (PBMCs), obtained at new diagnosis, from a patient treated with antithyroid drugs. The origin of the receptors is a woman aged 40 to 50 with Graves disease. Donor details come from another sample of the same person, matched by shared clones.

This clonotype has just a few counts. The J gene is TRBJ2-4, the V gene TRBV5-6; D possibly corresponds to TRBD2 (5 bases). This CDR3 spans 14 amino acids. The V end lost 4 bases, the J end lost 9 bases, and 17 bases lay between the germline ends. Germline CDR1 is SGHDT and CDR2 is YYEEEE. In nucleotides, the CDR3 is TGTGCCAGCAGCCTAGGTCCCTACGAGGGCATTCAGTACTTC. Translation gives CASSLGPYEGIQYF.

With regard to this clonotype: A much larger clone is a single base away; this may be a read error. V gene TRBV20-1 combines with J gene TRBJ2-7; 9 bases match TRBD2. Losses at the gene ends were 2 bases for V and 4 bases for J; bases not matched to a gene: 6. The CDR3 sequence is 14 residues long. Germline V gene data show CDR1 as DFQATT and CDR2 as SNEGSKA (reference sequence). The CDR3 protein is CSARLASGEYEQYF. The CDR3 DNA reads as TGCAGTGCTAGATTAGCTAGCGGGGAATACGAGCAGTACTTC.

This clonotype was counted a few times. The chain has TRBV28 and TRBJ2-4; 14 nucleotides align to TRBD2. Losses at the gene ends were 6 bases for V and 1 base for J; bases not matched to a gene: 8. Looked up from germline, CDR1 is MDHEN and CDR2 is SYDVKM. The length of the CDR3 is 18 residues. CDR3 bases: TGTGCCAGCAGCCTGACTAGCGGGAGGGCCGGGGCCAAAAACATTCAGTACTTC. It encodes CASSLTSGRAGAKNIQYF.

This rearrangement joins TRBV10-1 to TRBJ1-5; no firm D call. V gave up 2 bases and J gave up 0 bases, with 11 bases separating them. CDR1 and CDR2 from the germline V gene are WNHNN and SYGVQD (reference sequence). CDR3 length: 16 residues. The CDR3: CASSERGDYSNQPQHF. The CDR3 nucleotides are TGCGCCAGCAGTGAGCGCGGTGATTATAGCAATCAGCCCCAGCATTTT.

At least ten counts were recorded for this clonotype. The CDR3 sequence is CASSSRGSGKNGQYF. The CDR3 nucleotides are TGTGCCAGCAGTTCCCGGGGGAGCGGGAAAAACGGGCAGTACTTC. The chain joins TRBV6-5 to TRBJ2-7; 7 nucleotides match TRBD2. Germline V gene sequence: CDR1 MNHEY, CDR2 SVGAGI. The CDR3 spans 15 residues. J gave up 9 bases and V 4 bases, and 15 bases lay outside the gene matches.

In this sample, this clonotype turned up many times. The chain employs TRBV28 and TRBJ1-1; unclear D gene. The V gene lost 6 bases and the J gene lost 8 bases, with 13 bases spanning the gap. Germline loops: CDR1 MDHEN, CDR2 SYDVKM. The CDR3 runs to 12 residues. The chain's CDR3 is CASSPHLHEAFF. The CDR3 nucleotides are TGTGCCAGCAGCCCTCACTTGCACGAAGCTTTCTTT.

This clonotype was counted ten times or more. This chain links TRBV6-2 or TRBV6-3 with TRBJ2-3, with 7 bases aligning to TRBD2. Per the germline V gene, CDR1 is MNHEY and CDR2 is SVGEGT. This CDR3 contains 15 residues. V dropped 4 bases and J dropped 4; count of bases not matched to a gene: 8. CDR3 region: CASSLPRESADTQYF. In DNA form, the CDR3 reads TGTGCCAGCAGTTTGCCGCGGGAGTCCGCAGATACGCAGTATTTT.

The gene calls are TRBV6-1 and TRBJ1-6; D remains unclear. Germline CDR1 MNHNS, CDR2 SASEGT. V dropped 6 bases and J dropped 0 bases, with 15 bases sitting between them. The CDR3 covers 17 residues. The CDR3 spells CASSRYGGSSYNSPLHF. CDR3 in DNA: TGTGCCAGCAGCCGTTACGGAGGAAGCTCCTATAATTCACCCCTCCACTTT.

This clonotype was observed many times. The V gene is TRBV28, the J gene TRBJ2-1, with D maybe TRBD2 (6 bases). The V end was cut by 7 bases, the J end by 0 bases, with 13 bases between. The CDR3 runs 15 residues. Germline V gives CDR1 MDHEN, CDR2 SYDVKM. The DNA of the CDR3 is TGTGCCAGCATGGGGGGTGCAAACTCCTACAATGAGCAGTTCTTC. The encoded protein is CASMGGANSYNEQFF.

As to this clonotype: This sequence may be a read error, since a much larger clone differs from it by one base. The chain uses TRBV18 and TRBJ2-1, with D perhaps TRBD2 (6 bases). CDR3 length equals 13 residues. Per the germline V gene, CDR1 is KGHSH and CDR2 is LQKENI. CDR3 nucleotide sequence: TGTGCCGGCTCACGGGGGACTCTGGATGAGCAGTTCTTC. Translation: CAGSRGTLDEQFF.

This clonotype has at least ten counts. The chain uses TRBV9 and TRBJ2-5, with D possibly being TRBD1 (5 bases). Germline CDR1 and CDR2: SGDLS and YYNGEE. The CDR3 is made up of 14 amino acids. V dropped 4 bases and J dropped 0 bases, with 10 bases sitting between them. The CDR3, as DNA: TGTGCCAGCAGCCCAGACAGCCACCAAGAGACCCAGTACTTC. Translation gives CASSPDSHQETQYF.

This clonotype was counted a few times. CDR3 amino acids: CASSLSGGIAGELFF. The CDR3 coding sequence is TGTGCCAGCAGCTTGTCTGGGGGCATCGCCGGGGAGCTGTTTTTT. The chain links TRBV7-2 to TRBJ2-2; D may be TRBD1 (6 bases). CDR1 and CDR2 from the germline V gene are SGHTA and FQGNSA. V gave up 3 bases and J gave up 6 bases, with 14 bases separating them. There are 15 residues in the CDR3.

This clonotype came up many times. The rearrangement links TRBV7-9 to TRBJ2-1; weak D call: TRBD2 (6 bases). Trimming cost V 6 bases and J 6 bases, with 15 bases left between them. The CDR3 spans 14 residues. Germline values: CDR1 SEHNR, CDR2 FQNEAQ (reference sequence). In DNA, the CDR3 is TGTGCCAGCAGTGCCGGTCGGGGGTTCAATGAGCAGTTCTTC. This sequence encodes CASSAGRGFNEQFF.

The V call is TRBV4-1, the J call TRBJ2-4; D might be TRBD2 (5 bases). Germline lookup yields CDR1 MGHRA and CDR2 YSYEKL. The V gene lost 4 bases and the J gene lost 2 bases, with 9 bases spanning the gap. The length of the CDR3 is 14 residues. The DNA of the CDR3 is TGCGCCAGCAGCCCGAGGGTATCCAAAAACATTCAGTACTTC. Translating gives CASSPRVSKNIQYF.

In this sample, this clonotype turned up a few times. The chain has TRBV3-1 and TRBJ1-4, with a possible D match to TRBD1 (5 bases). The CDR3 has 14 residues. Germline CDR1 LGHDT, CDR2 YNNKEL (reference sequence). Trimming cost V 2 bases and J 2 bases, with 6 bases left between them. The CDR3 loop reads CASSQKGTNEKLFF. The CDR3 region has the DNA TGTGCCAGCAGCCAAAAGGGGACTAATGAAAAACTGTTTTTT. The variable domain in full, with the rest retrieved from reference TRBV3-1 and TRBJ1-4, is DTAVSQTPKYLVTQMGNDKSIKCEQNLGHDTMYWYKQDSKKFLKIMFSYNNKELIINETVPNRFSPKSPDKAHLNLHINSLELGDSAVYFCASSQKGTNEKLFFGSGTQLSVL.

As DNA, the CDR3 is TGTGCCAGCAGACCCCACCAGCAGCGGGAGGGAGCCTACAATGAGCAGTTCTTC. Protein sequence: CASRPHQQREGAYNEQFF. The gene calls are TRBV6-2 or TRBV6-3 and TRBJ2-1, with 10 bases aligning to TRBD2. The CDR3 has 18 residues. Germline CDR1 and CDR2: MNHEY and SVGEGT. The ends lost 6 bases at V and 2 bases at J; junction bases unmatched: 13.

This clonotype was counted at least ten times. The chain links TRBV18 to TRBJ1-2; 8 nucleotides line up with TRBD1. The CDR3 is 16 amino acids. Germline V gives CDR1 KGHSH, CDR2 LQKENI. Unmatched junction bases numbered 13, after V lost 3 bases and J lost 7 bases. The CDR3 reads CASSPSPSRGRGGYTF. In nucleotides, the CDR3 is TGTGCCAGCTCACCCTCACCGTCCAGGGGGCGAGGTGGCTACACCTTC.

This clonotype was seen repeatedly, ten times or more. The V and J genes are TRBV7-8 and TRBJ1-1; TRBD1 aligns across 7 bases. Germline V gene lookup returns CDR1 SGHVS and CDR2 FQNEAQ. V dropped 3 bases and J dropped 7; count of bases not matched to a gene: 11. This CDR3 region has 15 residues. The CDR3 region is CASSFGGSGQYEAFF. CDR3 DNA: TGTGCCAGCAGCTTTGGCGGATCGGGACAGTATGAAGCTTTCTTT.

This clonotype appeared a few times. The chain joins TRBV4-1 to TRBJ1-2; TRBD1 matches 9 bases. The CDR3 extends over 14 amino acids. Germline CDR1 MGHRA, CDR2 YSYEKL. V was pared by 0 bases and J by 7 bases, with 3 bases of the junction left unmatched. The CDR3: CASSQDGTGLGYTF. Written as DNA, the CDR3 is TGCGCCAGCAGCCAAGATGGGACAGGGCTTGGCTACACCTTC.

This clonotype was observed a handful of times. The V gene is TRBV5-1, the J gene TRBJ1-1; perhaps TRBD1 as D (5 bases). The CDR3 is 14 residues long. The germline CDR1 and CDR2 sequences are SGHRS and YFSETQ. V lost 3 bases to trimming and J lost 4 bases, with 13 bases between them. CDR3 coding DNA: TGCGCCAGCAGCTCTCACGGGACTGGCACTGAAGCTTTCTTT. This encodes CASSSHGTGTEAFF.

This clonotype has ten or more counts. The chain combines TRBV10-2 with TRBJ2-5; 10 positions match TRBD2. Germline V gene sequence: CDR1 WSHSY, CDR2 SAAADI. The CDR3 has 15 amino acids. J was trimmed by 5 bases and V by 3 bases; bases with no gene match: 6. The CDR3 sequence is CASSDLAGVSETQYF. The DNA of the CDR3 is TGCGCCAGCAGTGATCTAGCGGGAGTATCGGAGACCCAGTACTTC.

The genes are TRBV6-5 and TRBJ2-2; a possible D gene is TRBD2 (7 bases). V dropped 2 bases and J dropped 2 bases, with 24 bases sitting between them. The germline V gene encodes CDR1 MNHEY and CDR2 SVGAGI. This CDR3 is 20 amino acids long. The CDR3 DNA reads as TGTGCCAGCAGTTACGCGGAGGGGGGGGCGTTCTTCGATAACACCGGGGAGCTGTTTTTT. Translated, it gives CASSYAEGGAFFDNTGELFF.

The chain couples TRBV9 to TRBJ1-5; the D is unclear. The CDR3 contains 14 residues. V dropped 3 bases and J dropped 9 bases, with 16 bases sitting between them. Germline CDR1 reads SGDLS; CDR2 reads YYNGEE. For the CDR3, the DNA is TGTGCCAGCAGCGACCTTGATACCGGTTTGCCCCAGCATTTT. Translated, it gives CASSDLDTGLPQHF.

Many counts were recorded for this clonotype. The chain recombines TRBV11-1 with TRBJ2-5, with D possibly being TRBD1 or TRBD2 (5 bases each). The V gene lost 6 bases and the J gene lost 7 bases, with 21 bases spanning the gap. The germline V gene has CDR1 SGHAT and CDR2 FQDESV (reference sequence). The CDR3 is 15 residues long. The CDR3 spells CASRQTVTGPMTQYF. CDR3 sequence (DNA): TGTGCCAGCAGACAAACCGTAACGGGGCCCATGACCCAGTACTTC.

This clonotype was counted only a few times. V is TRBV19 and J is TRBJ2-5, with D possibly called TRBD1 or TRBD2 (6 bases each). Germline V gives CDR1 LNHDA, CDR2 SQIVND (reference sequence). The CDR3 has 16 amino acids. V dropped 5 bases and J dropped 5 bases, with 21 bases sitting between them. The CDR3 here is CASSPKGGGVLETQYF. Written as DNA, the CDR3 is TGTGCCAGTAGTCCAAAAGGGGGAGGTGTCCTGGAGACCCAGTACTTC.